A selection of T cell receptor beta chains follows, all from one sample in a study of beta chain features in type 1 diabetes. The assay was immunoSEQ multiplex PCR, and TCRdb's table has in-frame clones only and misses some. The sample has 35,000 or so clones, about 64% seen once. The sequencing input was Tregs from blood. The source of these receptors is a woman younger than 45 in good health. Both conserved end residues are part of each CDR3. The D gene is left open where the match is weak. Rows may omit the clone size; those that give it use once, few, many or a size class.

j_gene | d_gene | v_gene | abundance | CDR3nt | CDR3aa
TRBJ2-2 | TRBD2 | TRBV5-4 | - | TGTGCCAGCAGCTTGGCAGTAGCGGGGCCCTTTGCCGGGGAGCTGTTTTTT | CASSLAVAGPFAGELFF
TRBJ2-1 | TRBD2 | TRBV7-3 | - | TGTGCCAGCAGCCGGACTAGCGGGTCCTACAATGAGCAGTTCTTC | CASSRTSGSYNEQFF
TRBJ1-2 | TRBD1 | TRBV7-2 | - | TGTGCCAGCAGACGTAGGACAGGGCAGAGCTATGGCTACACCTTC | CASRRRTGQSYGYTF
TRBJ1-1 | - | TRBV4-3 | - | TGCGCCAGCAGCCAAGATGGCAGCCCCCGGGGGAACACTGAAGCTTTCTTT | CASSQDGSPRGNTEAFF
TRBJ2-7 | TRBD1 | TRBV7-9 | few | TGTGCCAGCAGCCCGCACTCCTTCCGGGACAGGGCCTACGAGCAGTACTTC | CASSPHSFRDRAYEQYF
TRBJ2-7 | TRBD2 | TRBV28 | - | TGTGCCAGCAGCTCGGGACTAGCGGGAGGGCCCTACGAGCAGTACTTC | CASSSGLAGGPYEQYF
TRBJ1-2 | - | TRBV5-1 | - | TGCGCCAGCAGCTTGGCTTTGGACAGATTCTATGGCTACACCTTC | CASSLALDRFYGYTF
TRBJ2-7 | - | TRBV5-1 | - | TGCGCCAGCACCTTGGTTCAGGGCTACGAGCAGTACTTC | CASTLVQGYEQYF
TRBJ2-1 | TRBD2 | TRBV7-3 | few | TGTGCCAGCAGCCCACTAGGGACTAGCGGGTACCAGTTCTTC | CASSPLGTSGYQFF
TRBJ2-2 | - | TRBV18 | - | TGTGCCAGCTCACGACGGACAGACAACACCGGGGAGCTGTTTTTT | CASSRRTDNTGELFF
TRBJ2-1 | TRBD1 | TRBV30 | - | TGTGCCTGGGTAAACCGGGACAGGGATCTGAATGAGCAGTTCTTC | CAWVNRDRDLNEQFF
TRBJ1-2 | TRBD1 | TRBV7-9 | - | TGTGCCAGCAGCTCGGGGACAGGCAACGACTATGGCTACACCTTC | CASSSGTGNDYGYTF
TRBJ2-7 | TRBD1 | TRBV25-1 | - | TGTGCCAGCAGTGCCTCCAGGGGGCCAAAGAGGGACGAGCAGTACTTC | CASSASRGPKRDEQYF
TRBJ1-4 | TRBD1 | TRBV2 | - | TGTGCCAGCAGTTACAGGGGGCAGGGTGAAAAACTGTTTTTT | CASSYRGQGEKLFF
TRBJ1-2 | TRBD1 | TRBV11-2 | - | TGTGCCAGCACCACGGGAACCGGGACAGGGTTGAACTATGGCTACACCTTC | CASTTGTGTGLNYGYTF
TRBJ1-2 | TRBD1 | TRBV6-6 | - | TGTGCCAGCAGTTACTCAGTACAAGGGACAGCCTATGGCTACACCTTC | CASSYSVQGTAYGYTF
TRBJ2-1 | TRBD1 | TRBV6-5 | - | TGTGCCAGCAGTTACTCACAGGGGGCTAGTGAGCAGTTCTTC | CASSYSQGASEQFF
TRBJ2-1 | TRBD2 | TRBV6-6 | once | TGTGCCAGCAATGCTAGCGGGAGAAAAAATGAGCAGTTCTTC | CASNASGRKNEQFF